This is a list of T cell receptor beta chains from one sample in a study of cytomegalovirus exposure and HLA in healthy donors. Using immunoSEQ multiplex PCR, the repertoire was profiled, and TCRdb retains in-frame clones only, with some absent. The sample consists of some 170,000 clones, around nine tenths of them appearing once. What was sequenced was PBMCs. The receptors come from a woman aged 30 to 39 in good health and CMV-seronegative. Both conserved end residues are part of each CDR3. D genes are given only for firm matches. Part of the rows lack a size; the others show once, few, many or a class for expanded clones.

d_call	clone_size	j_call	v_call	cdr3_aa	cdr3_nt
-	-	TRBJ1-2	TRBV7-9	CASSAWGGNYGYTF	TGTGCCAGCAGCGCCTGGGGGGGAAATTATGGCTACACCTTC
-	few	TRBJ2-7	TRBV4-1	CASSQDPSAYEQYF	TGCGCCAGCAGCCAAGATCCGAGTGCGTACGAGCAGTACTTC
-	-	TRBJ2-7	TRBV10-3	CAISGQGKNPPPYEQYF	TGTGCCATCTCCGGGCAGGGAAAAAACCCCCCTCCATACGAGCAGTACTTC
-	-	TRBJ2-3	TRBV5-1	CASSLGTDTDTQYF	TGCGCCAGCAGCTTGGGTACAGACACAGATACGCAGTATTTT
TRBD2	-	TRBJ2-7	TRBV10-2	CATGTSDYYEQYF	TGCGCCACCGGGACTAGCGACTACTACGAGCAGTACTTC
-	few	TRBJ1-1	TRBV12-1	CASPKGRGTEAFF	TGTGCCAGCCCTAAAGGGCGGGGCACTGAAGCTTTCTTT
TRBD2	-	TRBJ2-5	TRBV7-2	CASSLGVAGGGETQYF	TGTGCCAGCAGCTTAGGGGTAGCGGGGGGCGGAGAGACCCAGTACTTC
-	-	TRBJ1-1	TRBV5-8	CASSPVNTEAFF	TGTGCCAGCAGCCCGGTGAACACTGAAGCTTTCTTT
-	once	TRBJ1-5	TRBV2	CASSEGQSEDQPQHF	TGTGCCAGCAGTGAAGGGCAGAGTGAGGATCAGCCCCAGCATTTT
TRBD1	-	TRBJ1-2	TRBV6-5	CASSRQGSSGYTF	TGTGCCAGCAGCCGACAGGGTTCCTCTGGCTACACCTTC
TRBD1	-	TRBJ2-7	TRBV15	CATSRDSWGQGSYEQYF	TGTGCCACCAGCAGAGATTCATGGGGACAGGGCTCCTACGAGCAGTACTTC
-	-	TRBJ2-7	TRBV14	CASSQVLYEQYF	TGTGCCAGCAGCCAAGTCCTCTACGAGCAGTACTTC
-	once	TRBJ2-1	TRBV27	CASSSLSNEQFF	TGTGCCAGCAGTTCCCTGTCCAATGAGCAGTTCTTC
-	-	TRBJ1-2	TRBV19	CASSVSLLGGGGYTF	TGTGCCAGTAGTGTCAGCCTTCTCGGGGGTGGTGGCTACACCTTC
-	-	TRBJ2-2	TRBV5-1	CASSLVRSGELFF	TGCGCCAGCAGCTTGGTCAGATCTGGGGAGCTGTTTTTT
-	-	TRBJ1-1	TRBV29-1	CSVAGQFMNTEAFF	TGCAGCGTTGCCGGACAGTTCATGAACACTGAAGCTTTCTTT
TRBD1	once	TRBJ1-4	TRBV7-9	CASSFSGQGHNEKLFF	TGTGCCAGCAGCTTCAGCGGACAGGGCCATAATGAAAAACTGTTTTTT
-	-	TRBJ2-1	TRBV11-2	CASSPRTGYNEQFF	TGTGCCAGCAGCCCTCGTACGGGTTACAATGAGCAGTTCTTC
TRBD1	-	TRBJ2-7	TRBV11-2	CASSLGSGQAQEQYF	TGTGCCAGCAGCTTAGGCTCTGGACAGGCCCAAGAGCAGTACTTC
TRBD1	-	TRBJ1-1	TRBV6-6	CASSYPRGRITEAFF	TGTGCCAGCAGTTACCCTAGGGGGCGGATAACTGAAGCTTTCTTT
-	-	TRBJ1-1	TRBV18	CASSPAGRTAGTEAFF	TGTGCCAGCTCACCCGCGGGACGGACCGCGGGCACTGAAGCTTTCTTT
-	-	TRBJ2-4	TRBV19	CASTPPGQIRGIQYF	TGTGCCAGTACCCCACCGGGACAAATAAGGGGCATTCAGTACTTC
-	-	TRBJ2-2	TRBV6-1	CASSEQSGNTGELFF	TGTGCCAGCAGTGAACAGTCGGGGAACACCGGGGAGCTGTTTTTT
-	once	TRBJ1-1	TRBV18	CASSPVGGPDTEAFF	TGTGCCAGCTCACCAGTTGGGGGCCCGGACACTGAAGCTTTCTTT
TRBD1	-	TRBJ2-3	TRBV5-1	CASGGTGGVDTQYF	TGCGCCAGCGGCGGGACAGGGGGTGTAGATACGCAGTATTTT
TRBD1	-	TRBJ2-1	TRBV7-9	CASSLVGTGSNEQFF	TGTGCCAGCAGCTTAGTGGGGACAGGGTCCAATGAGCAGTTCTTC
-	-	TRBJ2-3	TRBV5-4	CASSSYDSTDTQYF	TGTGCCAGCAGCTCCTACGATAGCACAGATACGCAGTATTTT
TRBD2	-	TRBJ2-3	TRBV7-2	CASSLRLAGGTDTQYF	TGTGCCAGCAGCTTACGACTAGCGGGAGGCACAGATACGCAGTATTTT
-	-	TRBJ2-3	TRBV9	CASSVAGRPVDTQYF	TGTGCCAGCAGCGTTGCGGGGCGCCCAGTAGATACGCAGTATTTT
TRBD1	-	TRBJ2-7	TRBV5-5	CASSPRQGFTYEQYF	TGTGCCAGCAGCCCAAGACAGGGTTTTACGTACGAGCAGTACTTC
-	-	TRBJ2-3	TRBV4-3	CASSQARAGITDTQYF	TGCGCCAGCAGCCAAGCCCGGGCGGGGATCACAGATACGCAGTATTTT
TRBD1	-	TRBJ1-4	TRBV18	CASSSGTGVEKLFF	TGTGCCAGCTCATCCGGGACAGGGGTTGAAAAACTGTTTTTT
-	once	TRBJ2-1	TRBV5-1	CASSPIFVIAGAPVHEQFF	TGCGCCAGCAGCCCCATTTTCGTAATCGCGGGGGCCCCCGTGCATGAGCAGTTCTTC
TRBD1	-	TRBJ1-5	TRBV6-1	CASSEWVVRGHQPQHF	TGTGCCAGCAGTGAATGGGTAGTCAGGGGGCATCAGCCCCAGCATTTT
-	few	TRBJ1-4	TRBV20-1	CSARFVEKLFF	TGCAGTGCGCGGTTCGTCGAAAAACTGTTTTTT
-	-	TRBJ2-1	TRBV11-2	CASSLDHGSTIEQFF	TGTGCCAGCAGCTTAGATCATGGTAGCACGATTGAGCAGTTCTTC
-	-	TRBJ1-3	TRBV4-1	CASSQGPSSGNTIYF	TGCGCCAGCAGCCAGGGCCCGAGCTCTGGAAACACCATATATTTT
TRBD1	few	TRBJ1-2	TRBV12-5	CASGSGQGATDYGYTF	TGTGCTAGTGGTTCGGGACAGGGGGCGACGGACTATGGCTACACCTTC
TRBD2	once	TRBJ2-1	TRBV30	CAWSVGLAGGADEQFF	TGTGCCTGGAGTGTAGGGCTAGCGGGGGGGGCGGATGAGCAGTTCTTC
-	-	TRBJ1-4	TRBV30	CAWRIQGRSEKLFF	TGTGCCTGGAGGATTCAGGGGAGAAGCGAAAAACTGTTTTTT
-	-	TRBJ1-2	TRBV27	CASSPQGSPIGYTF	TGTGCCAGCAGTCCTCAGGGGAGCCCAATTGGCTACACCTTC
TRBD1	-	TRBJ1-2	TRBV7-8	CASSRQGGLRGYTF	TGTGCCAGCAGTCGACAGGGGGGCCTAAGAGGCTACACCTTC
-	-	TRBJ1-1	TRBV23-1	CASSQEDRDTEAFF	TGCGCCAGCAGTCAGGAGGACAGAGACACTGAAGCTTTCTTT
-	-	TRBJ1-3	TRBV7-2	CASSFKSGTSGNTIYF	TGTGCCAGCAGCTTTAAGTCAGGAACCTCTGGAAACACCATATATTTT
-	-	TRBJ1-1	TRBV11-2	CASSFGGNTEAFF	TGTGCCAGCAGCTTCGGCGGGAACACTGAAGCTTTCTTT
-	-	TRBJ2-1	TRBV7-2	CASSLLRLSRDTTYNEQFF	TGTGCCAGCAGCTTACTTCGATTATCCCGGGACACGACCTACAATGAGCAGTTCTTC